This T cell receptor beta chain was obtained from a study of blood T cell repertoires in COVID-19. This clone occurred a few times. CDR3 length: 15 residues. Germline-derived CDR1 and CDR2 are SGHTA and FQGNSA. The junction had 4 bases not matched to a gene; V was cut back by 6 bases and J by 2 bases. Authors' analysis steps: Quantification of nucleated cells was approximated via reference gene primer amplification. The assay was immunoSEQ multiplex PCR, and TCRdb's table has in-frame clones only and misses some. V and J calls and clone size come straight from that table; D and trimming were deduced from the DNA. The data contain about 110,000 clones, roughly 85% of them singletons.

This receptor was taken from a woman aged 55-69 years with acute or convalescent COVID-19. The gene calls are TRBV7-2 and TRBJ2-7, with TRBD2 identical over 13 bases. Sequences were obtained from peripheral blood. In DNA form, the CDR3 reads TGTGCCAGCAGACGACTAGCGGGAGGCGCCTACGAGCAGTACTTC. Encoded protein: CASRRLAGGAYEQYF.